The clone carrying this TCR beta chain came up a few times. V lost 0 bases to trimming and J lost 0 bases, with 9 bases between them. CDR1 and CDR2 (germline): DFQATT, SNEGSKA (reference sequence). The CDR3 length is 16 residues. The data were obtained in a study of identical twins. Using its own MiXCR run on the 5' RACE reads, TCRdb lists one record per CDR3 protein. The sample contains around 960,000 distinct CDR3 sequences, 12% of which appear only once. The data also belong to a second study, concerning yellow fever vaccine responses in identical twins.

This receptor was obtained from a woman aged 18-29 years in good health. Input material: PBMCs. The chain carries TRBV20-1 and TRBJ1-6; no clear D gene. In DNA form, the CDR3 reads TGCAGTGCTAGAGATGCGGGGAGCTCCTATAATTCACCCCTCCACTTT. Protein product: CSARDAGSSYNSPLHF.